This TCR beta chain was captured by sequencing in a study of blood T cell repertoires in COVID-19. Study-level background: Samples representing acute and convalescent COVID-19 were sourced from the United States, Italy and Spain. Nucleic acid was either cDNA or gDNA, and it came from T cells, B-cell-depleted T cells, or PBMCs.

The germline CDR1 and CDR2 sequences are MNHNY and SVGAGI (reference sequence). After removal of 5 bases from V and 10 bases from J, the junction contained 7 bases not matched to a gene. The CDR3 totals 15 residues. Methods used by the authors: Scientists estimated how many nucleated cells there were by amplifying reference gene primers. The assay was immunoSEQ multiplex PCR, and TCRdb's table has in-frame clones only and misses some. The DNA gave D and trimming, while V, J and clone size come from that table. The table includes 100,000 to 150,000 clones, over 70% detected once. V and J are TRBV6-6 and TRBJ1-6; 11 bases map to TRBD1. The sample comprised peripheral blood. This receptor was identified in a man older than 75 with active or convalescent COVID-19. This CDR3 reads CASSPPGQGVSPLHF. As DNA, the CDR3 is TGTGCCAGCAGTCCTCCGGGACAGGGGGTGTCACCCCTCCACTTT.